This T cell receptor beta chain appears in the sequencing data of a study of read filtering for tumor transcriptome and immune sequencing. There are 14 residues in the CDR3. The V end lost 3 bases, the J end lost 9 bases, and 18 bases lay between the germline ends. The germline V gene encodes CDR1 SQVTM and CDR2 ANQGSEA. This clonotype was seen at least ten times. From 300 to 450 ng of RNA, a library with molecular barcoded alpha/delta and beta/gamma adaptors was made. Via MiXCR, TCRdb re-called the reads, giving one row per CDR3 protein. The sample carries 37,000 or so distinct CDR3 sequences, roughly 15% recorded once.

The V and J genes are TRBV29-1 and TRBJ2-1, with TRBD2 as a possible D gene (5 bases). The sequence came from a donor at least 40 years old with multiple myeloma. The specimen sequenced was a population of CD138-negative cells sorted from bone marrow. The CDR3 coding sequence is TGCAGCGTTGATAGTTGGGAAACCCTAGCTGAGCAGTTCTTC. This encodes CSVDSWETLAEQFF.